Reported below is one TCR beta chain. What this receptor recognizes is not known. No base quality information exists; no much larger clone differs at one position. This specimen comes from a study of blood T cell repertoires in COVID-19 (TCRdb year 2020). Background on the whole study: Recovered participants in ImmuneRACE Cohort 3 were defined as having two consecutive negative NP/OP PCR tests, clearance from a healthcare professional, or resolution of symptoms. HLA class I and class II types, where available, came from metadata supplied by the sample provider rather than from assay-based typing. Deeply sampled blood TCRbeta repertoires from subjects exposed to, actively infected with, or recovered from COVID-19 were included in the dataset. Sample metadata almost always included a de-identified subject ID, COVID-19 status, age in years and sex. The prospective study material was composed of cDNA or gDNA derived from T cells, B-cell-depleted T cells, or PBMCs. Samples were obtained from the ongoing ImmuneRACE study (first 160 participants) and from 1,000 to 1,500 subjects provided by 6 global collaborators. Collaborator samples came from the United States, Italy and Spain and covered acute and convalescent phases of COVID-19. The repertoires were released in a freely available public database meant as a resource for research on the immune response to SARS-CoV-2. The full study reports these points: The amount of clinical and demographic metadata varied by source and participant and was provided uncurated.

TCRbeta CDR3 regions were amplified from genomic DNA using the immunoSEQ Assay, a bias-controlled multiplex PCR. Turning to the authors' computational methods: The number of nucleated cells in each sample was estimated by amplification of reference gene primers within the assay. To quantify the absolute abundance of each unique TCRbeta CDR3 rearrangement, sequence reads were collapsed and filtered. Productive Simpson clonality was computed per sample as the square root of Simpson's diversity index over productive rearrangements. As stored in TCRdb, this immuneACCESS dataset retains in-frame rearrangements with V and J assigned. A fraction of the clones does not appear; measured against another copy, unresolved V genes explain less than half of the discrepancy, and the remainder lacks a known reason. Clonal size and the V and J genes are those of that table, whereas D and trimming came from the DNA. This sample holds fewer than 250,000 clones; roughly 91% were observed only once. Approximately 7.2% of the sample is taken by the ten largest.

Participants in the prospective study were enrolled through a virtual design, were aged about 18 to 100 years, and lived in roughly 25 United States geographic areas. In the prospective study, participants were assigned to cohorts based on the clinical history participants reported in a screening survey and a study questionnaire. Each participant in the prospective study had whole blood, serum and a nasopharyngeal or oropharyngeal swab collected by mobile phlebotomists. Prospective study participants could optionally give additional blood draws and questionnaires over an approximately 2-month period. Blood samples from the prospective study were shipped frozen or at room temperature prior to DNA extraction. Germline trimming: 7 bases from V, 2 bases from J; junction bases outside gene matches: 6. CDR1 and CDR2 are drawn from the germline V gene: SQVTM, ANQGSEA. From its cysteine to its phenylalanine, the CDR3 spans 14 amino acids. Only CDR3 DNA is held: 42 bases, read in frame from base 1.

Sequenced material: PBMCs or T cells enriched from blood (not recorded which). The clonotype originates from a man in his thirties or forties in a cohort exposed to, infected with or recovered from COVID-19 (not recorded which). The rearranged segments are TRBV29-1 and TRBJ2-7, with 12 central nucleotides matching TRBD2. The sequenced DNA is TGCAGCGCGGCTTCTAGCGGGAGGGCCTACGAGCAGTACTTC. This sequence encodes CSAASSGRAYEQYF.